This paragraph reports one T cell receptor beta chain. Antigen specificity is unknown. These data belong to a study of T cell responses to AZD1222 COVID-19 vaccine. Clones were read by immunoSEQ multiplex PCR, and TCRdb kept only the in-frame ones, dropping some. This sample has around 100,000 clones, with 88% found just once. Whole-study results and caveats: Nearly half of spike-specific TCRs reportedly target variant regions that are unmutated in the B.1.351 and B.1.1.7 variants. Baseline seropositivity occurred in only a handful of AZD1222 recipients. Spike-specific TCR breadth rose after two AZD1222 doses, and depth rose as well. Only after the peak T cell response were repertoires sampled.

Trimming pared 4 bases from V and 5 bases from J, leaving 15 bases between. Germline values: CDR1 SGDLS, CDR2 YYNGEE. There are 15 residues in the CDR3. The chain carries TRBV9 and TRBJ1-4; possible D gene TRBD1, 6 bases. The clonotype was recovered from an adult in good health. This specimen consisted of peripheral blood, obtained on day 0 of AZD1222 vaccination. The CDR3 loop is CASSPGQRSNEKLFF. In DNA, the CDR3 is TGTGCCAGCAGCCCCGGACAGAGGTCAAATGAAAAACTGTTTTTT.